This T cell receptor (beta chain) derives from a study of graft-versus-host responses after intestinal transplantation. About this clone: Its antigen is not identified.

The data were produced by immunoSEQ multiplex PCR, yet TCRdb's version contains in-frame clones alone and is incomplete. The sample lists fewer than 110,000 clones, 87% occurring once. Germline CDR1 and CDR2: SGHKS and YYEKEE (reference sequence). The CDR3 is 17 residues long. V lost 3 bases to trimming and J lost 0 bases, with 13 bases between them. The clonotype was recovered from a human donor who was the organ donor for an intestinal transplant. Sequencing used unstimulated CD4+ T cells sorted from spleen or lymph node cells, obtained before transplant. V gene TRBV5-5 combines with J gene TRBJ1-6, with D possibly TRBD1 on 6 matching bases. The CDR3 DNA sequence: TGTGCCAGCAGCTCGGACAGAGGGAGCTCCTATAATTCACCCCTCCACTTT. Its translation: CASSSDRGSSYNSPLHF.